Listed here are 7 T cell receptor beta chains from one sample, sequenced in a study of blood T cell repertoires in COVID-19. Clones were sequenced by immunoSEQ multiplex PCR, and TCRdb holds only the in-frame ones, with some missing. Of 65,000 to 90,000 clones listed, 70% to 80% are singletons. What was sequenced was peripheral blood. The receptors were gathered from a man in his sixties with active or convalescent COVID-19.

The genes are TRBV30 and TRBJ1-1; the D is unclear. V shed 2 bases and J shed 7 bases, with 8 bases lying between them. The CDR3 runs 11 residues. Germline V gives CDR1 GTSNPN, CDR2 SVGIG (reference sequence). The CDR3 DNA is TGTGCCTGGAGTCCTAACCATGAAGCTTTCTTT. It yields the protein CAWSPNHEAFF.

The V and J genes are TRBV5-1 and TRBJ2-3; 8 bases fit TRBD1. Losses at the gene ends were 4 bases for V and 1 base for J; bases not matched to a gene: 2. Germline lookup yields CDR1 SGHRS and CDR2 YFSETQ. The CDR3 runs to 14 residues. This CDR3 reads CASSPGQGTDTQYF. DNA for the CDR3: TGCGCCAGCAGCCCGGGACAGGGCACAGATACGCAGTATTTT. Using reference TRBV5-1 and TRBJ2-3 for the parts outside the CDR3, the full variable domain is KAGVTQTPRYLIKTRGQQVTLSCSPISGHRSVSWYQQTPGQGLQFLFEYFSETQRNKGNFPGRFSGRQFSNSRSEMNVSTLELGDSALYLCASSPGQGTDTQYFGPGTRLTVL.

This clone is a singleton in its sample. The chain recombines TRBV28 with TRBJ1-6; 9 bases map to TRBD1. V trimming: 1 base; J trimming: 7 bases; junction bases outside the gene matches: 5. Germline V CDR1 and CDR2: MDHEN, SYDVKM. The CDR3 consists of 16 residues. The chain's CDR3 is CASSLLLGQGNSPLHF. The DNA for the CDR3 is TGTGCCAGCAGTTTATTGTTGGGACAGGGCAATTCACCCCTCCACTTT.

This clone was seen a handful of times. The chain combines TRBV19 with TRBJ1-2; no clear D gene. The V end was cut by 4 bases, the J end by 7 bases, with 16 bases between. Germline CDR1 is LNHDA and CDR2 is SQIVND (reference sequence). The CDR3 is 14 residues long. The CDR3 bases are TGTGCCAGTAGTACCCAGGTCCATTTAGGTGGCTACACCTTC. Its protein product is CASSTQVHLGGYTF.

V and J are TRBV6-2 or TRBV6-3 and TRBJ1-1, with a possible D match to TRBD1 (5 bases). Germline CDR1 MNHEY, CDR2 SVGEGT. The germline V and J ends were trimmed by 2 bases and 10 bases, with 14 bases remaining between them. This CDR3 has 13 amino acids. The CDR3 region is CASSYGPGRGAFF. The CDR3, as DNA: TGTGCCAGCAGTTACGGTCCAGGTAGGGGAGCTTTCTTT.

The CDR3 nucleotides are TGTGCCAGCAGCCCAAGAATGGACAGGGTCAATGAGCAGTTCTTC. Translating it yields CASSPRMDRVNEQFF. The rearrangement joins TRBV7-9 to TRBJ2-1; the match to TRBD1 covers 8 bases. Unmatched junction bases numbered 9, after V lost 5 bases and J lost 6 bases. This CDR3 comprises 15 residues. CDR1 SEHNR and CDR2 FQNEAQ come from the germline V gene (reference sequence).

The chain is built from TRBV3-1 (or the pseudogene TRBV3-2) and TRBJ1-4; 7 bases agree with TRBD1. CDR3 size: 15 residues. Germline values: CDR1 LGHDT, CDR2 YNNKEL (reference sequence). Trimming cost V 3 bases and J 5 bases; bases outside gene matches: 6. The CDR3 bases are TGTGCCAGCAGCCACGGGGACAGAGACAATGAAAAACTGTTTTTT. Protein sequence: CASSHGDRDNEKLFF.